The present entry profiles one T cell receptor beta chain with its context. This CDR3 contains 12 residues. Germline V gene data show CDR1 as SGHNT and CDR2 as YYREEE (reference sequence). V shed 2 bases and J shed 4 bases, with 4 bases lying between them. The PCR employed 60 Vbeta primers together with 13 Jbeta primers. TCRdb's table, derived via immunoSEQ multiplex PCR, lists solely in-frame clones and lacks some. The sample lists 62,000 or so clones, approximately 89% seen once, with roughly 1.5% in the top ten. This sample was taken from a study of cytomegalovirus exposure and HLA in healthy donors. Background on the study: Prior work identified roughly 120 million unique TCR beta sequences in 150 million to 200 million T cells.

Sequencing input: PBMCs. The receptor's source is a man aged 18 to 29 in good health and CMV-seronegative. The chain carries TRBV5-4 and TRBJ2-1; D gene unclear. This chain's CDR3 is CASSFQYNEQFF. The CDR3 DNA sequence: TGTGCCAGCAGCTTTCAGTACAATGAGCAGTTCTTC.